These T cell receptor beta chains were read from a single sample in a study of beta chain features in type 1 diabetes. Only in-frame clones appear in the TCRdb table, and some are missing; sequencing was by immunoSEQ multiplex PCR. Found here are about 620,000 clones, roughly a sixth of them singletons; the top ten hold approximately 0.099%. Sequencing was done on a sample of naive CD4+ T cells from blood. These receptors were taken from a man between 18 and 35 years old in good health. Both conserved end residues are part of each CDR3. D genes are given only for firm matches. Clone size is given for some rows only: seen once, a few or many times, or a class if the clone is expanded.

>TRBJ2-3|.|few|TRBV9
CASSADSTDTQYF
TGTGCCAGCAGCGCGGACAGCACAGATACGCAGTATTTT
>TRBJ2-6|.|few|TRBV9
CASSGIQFSGANVLTF
TGTGCCAGCAGCGGAATACAGTTCTCTGGGGCCAACGTCCTGACTTTC
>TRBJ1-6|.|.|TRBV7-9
CASSLVAGVIYSPLHF
TGTGCCAGCAGCTTAGTGGCGGGAGTGATTTATTCACCCCTCCACTTT
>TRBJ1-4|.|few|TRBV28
CASSLNGHKAFF
TGTGCCAGCAGTTTAAATGGCCATAAGGCGTTTTTT
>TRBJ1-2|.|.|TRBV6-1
CASSQTGTYGYTF
TGTGCCAGCAGTCAGACCGGGACCTATGGCTACACCTTC
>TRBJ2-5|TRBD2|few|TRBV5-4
CASSLTAGETQYF
TGTGCCAGCAGCTTGACAGCGGGGGAGACCCAGTACTTC
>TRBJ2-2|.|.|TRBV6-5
CASSRGGELFF
TGTGCCAGCAGTAGGGGTGGGGAGCTGTTTTTT
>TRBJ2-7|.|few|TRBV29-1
CSVLRDTPYEQYF
TGCAGCGTTTTAAGGGACACCCCCTACGAGCAGTACTTC
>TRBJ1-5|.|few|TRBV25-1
CASRKWKGSSGNQPQHF
TGTGCCAGCAGAAAATGGAAGGGGTCCTCCGGGAATCAGCCCCAGCATTTT
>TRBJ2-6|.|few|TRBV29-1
CSVEGAGANVLTF
TGCAGCGTTGAAGGGGCCGGGGCCAACGTCCTGACTTTC
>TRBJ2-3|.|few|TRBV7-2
CASSLDFWSTDTQYF
TGTGCCAGCAGCTTGGACTTTTGGAGCACAGATACGCAGTATTTT
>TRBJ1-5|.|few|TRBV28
CASSLTRNQPQHF
TGTGCCAGCAGTTTAACGAGGAATCAGCCCCAGCATTTT
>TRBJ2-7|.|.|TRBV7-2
CASTLGAGSYEQYF
TGTGCCAGCACCCTGGGGGCGGGCTCCTACGAGCAGTACTTC
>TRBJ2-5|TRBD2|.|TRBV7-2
CASRLRLAGGETQYF
TGTGCCAGCAGACTACGACTAGCGGGAGGAGAGACCCAGTACTTC
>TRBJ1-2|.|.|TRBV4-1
CASSPGTYMIPHFYGYTF
TGCGCCAGCAGCCCCGGGACCTATATGATACCCCATTTCTATGGCTACACCTTC
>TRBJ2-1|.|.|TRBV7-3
CASSFSAVKEEQFF
TGTGCCAGCAGCTTCTCGGCGGTAAAAGAAGAGCAGTTCTTC
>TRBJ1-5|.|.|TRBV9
CASSNRKGNQPQHF
TGTGCCAGCAGCAATCGTAAGGGTAATCAGCCCCAGCATTTT
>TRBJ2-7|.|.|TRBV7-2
CASSLDGGASSYEQYF
TGTGCCAGCAGCTTGGACGGCGGTGCGAGCTCCTACGAGCAGTACTTC
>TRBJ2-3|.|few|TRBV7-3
CASSPSGLGTDTQYF
TGTGCCAGCAGCCCTTCCGGGCTCGGCACAGATACGCAGTATTTT
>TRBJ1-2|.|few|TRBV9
CASSVATGNYGYTF
TGTGCCAGCAGCGTCGCGACAGGCAACTATGGCTACACCTTC
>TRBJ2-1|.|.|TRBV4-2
CASSQDLGREQFF
TGTGCCAGCAGCCAAGATCTTGGGCGGGAGCAGTTCTTC
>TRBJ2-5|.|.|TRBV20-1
CSARTRETQYF
TGCAGTGCTCGGACTCGGGAGACCCAGTACTTC
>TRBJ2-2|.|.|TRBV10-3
CAIQGALELFF
TGTGCCATACAAGGCGCGCTGGAGCTGTTTTTT
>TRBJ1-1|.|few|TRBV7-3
CASSLKGWRENTEAFF
TGTGCCAGCAGCTTAAAGGGATGGAGGGAGAACACTGAAGCTTTCTTT
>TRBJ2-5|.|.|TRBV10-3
CATRGSQETQYF
TGTGCCACTCGGGGCTCCCAAGAGACCCAGTACTTC
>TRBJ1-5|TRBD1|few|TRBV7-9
CASSRTGEYQPQHF
TGTGCCAGCAGCCGGACAGGGGAGTATCAGCCCCAGCATTTT
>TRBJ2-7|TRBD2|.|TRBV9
CASSSLGTSYEQYF
TGTGCCAGCAGCTCCTTGGGGACTAGTTACGAGCAGTACTTC
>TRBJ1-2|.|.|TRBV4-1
CASSQTGGNYGYTF
TGCGCCAGCAGCCAAACTGGCGGGAACTATGGCTACACCTTC
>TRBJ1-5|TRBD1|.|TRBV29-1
CSARTGGSGNQPQHF
TGCAGCGCCAGGACAGGGGGCAGTGGCAATCAGCCCCAGCATTTT
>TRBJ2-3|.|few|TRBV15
CATSRPGGTDTQYF
TGTGCCACCAGCCGACCTGGAGGCACAGATACGCAGTATTTT
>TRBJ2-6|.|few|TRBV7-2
CASSLALFGGAGANVLTF
TGTGCCAGCAGCTTAGCATTGTTTGGTGGTGCTGGGGCCAACGTCCTGACTTTC
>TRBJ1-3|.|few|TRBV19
CASSWTSSGNTIYF
TGTGCCAGTAGTTGGACGTCCTCTGGAAACACCATATATTTT
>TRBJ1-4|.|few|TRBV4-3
CASSQVATNEKLFF
TGCGCCAGCAGCCAAGTGGCAACTAATGAAAAACTGTTTTTT
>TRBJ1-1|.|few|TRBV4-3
CASSQEYRATEAFF
TGCGCCAGCAGCCAAGAGTACAGGGCCACTGAAGCTTTCTTT
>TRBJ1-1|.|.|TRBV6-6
CASSSIQTGGGTEAFF
TGTGCCAGCAGTTCCATCCAGACAGGCGGTGGTACTGAAGCTTTCTTT
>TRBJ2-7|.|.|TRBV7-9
CASSLGTRAYEQYF
TGTGCCAGCAGCTTAGGGACTCGAGCCTACGAGCAGTACTTC
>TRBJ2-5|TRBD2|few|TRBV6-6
CASTQRGQETQYF
TGTGCCAGCACCCAGCGGGGCCAAGAGACCCAGTACTTC
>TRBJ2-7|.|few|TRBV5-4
CASSLGRSYEQYF
TGTGCCAGCAGCTTAGGGCGCTCCTACGAGCAGTACTTC
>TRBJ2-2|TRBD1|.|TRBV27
CASSFRGLGTGELFF
TGTGCCAGCAGTTTCAGGGGGCTAGGGACCGGGGAGCTGTTTTTT
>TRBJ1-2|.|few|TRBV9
CASSGGADSYGYTF
TGTGCCAGCAGCGGGGGAGCAGACTCCTATGGCTACACCTTC
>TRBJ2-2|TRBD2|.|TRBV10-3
CATGTSGPNTGELFF
TGTGCCACCGGAACTAGCGGGCCTAACACCGGGGAGCTGTTTTTT
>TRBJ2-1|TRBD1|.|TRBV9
CASSYGTGYNEQFF
TGTGCCAGCAGCTACGGGACAGGGTACAATGAGCAGTTCTTC
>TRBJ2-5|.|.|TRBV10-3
CAISSQETQYF
TGTGCCATCAGCAGTCAGGAGACCCAGTACTTC
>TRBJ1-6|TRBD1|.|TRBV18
CASSPGEGAYSPLHF
TGTGCCAGCTCCCCCGGGGAGGGGGCCTATTCACCCCTCCACTTT
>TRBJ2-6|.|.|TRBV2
CASSRYSTGANVLTF
TGTGCCAGCAGCAGATACTCTACTGGGGCCAACGTCCTGACTTTC
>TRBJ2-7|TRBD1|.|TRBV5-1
CASSQDRGLYEQYF
TGCGCCAGCAGCCAGGACAGGGGCCTCTACGAGCAGTACTTC
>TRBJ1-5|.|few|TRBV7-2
CASSLHRGDRQPQHF
TGTGCCAGCAGCTTACATCGCGGGGATAGGCAGCCCCAGCATTTT
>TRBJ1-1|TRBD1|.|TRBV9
CASSVPQPQGRSFQAFF
TGTGCCAGCAGCGTCCCCCAACCACAGGGGAGAAGTTTTCAAGCTTTCTTT
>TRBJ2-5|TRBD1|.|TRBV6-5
CASSSGGAGTQYF
TGTGCCAGCAGCTCAGGGGGAGCAGGGACCCAGTACTTC
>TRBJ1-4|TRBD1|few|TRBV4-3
CASSQWTGGEKLFF
TGCGCCAGCAGCCAATGGACAGGGGGTGAAAAACTGTTTTTT